This T cell receptor beta chain was sequenced for a study of blood T cell repertoires in COVID-19. Study as a whole: Nucleic acid was either cDNA or gDNA, and it came from T cells, B-cell-depleted T cells, or PBMCs.

Authors' data handling: Nucleated cell counts were estimated from reference gene primer amplification. The repertoire was sequenced with immunoSEQ multiplex PCR; TCRdb's copy has only in-frame clones and lacks some. The V and J calls and clone size are taken from that table; D and trimming were inferred from the DNA. Found here are approximately 280,000 clones, around 85% of them singletons; the top ten hold approximately 10%. This clone has only one observation. V lost 3 bases and J 10 bases, leaving 10 bases between the germline ends. This CDR3 comprises 11 residues. The germline V gene has CDR1 GTSNPN and CDR2 SVGIG (reference sequence).

V usage is TRBV30 and J usage is TRBJ2-1; TRBD1 is a possible D gene (5 bases). Sequenced input: peripheral blood. The sequence was obtained from a woman aged 70-85 years with acute or convalescent COVID-19. CDR3 residues: CAWSASGEQFF. CDR3 DNA: TGTGCCTGGAGCGCCTCAGGGGAGCAGTTCTTC. The whole variable domain, filled in from reference TRBV30 and TRBJ2-1, reads SQTIHQWPATLVQPVGSPLSLECTVEGTSNPNLYWYRQAAGRGLQLLFYSVGIGQISSEVPQNLSASRPQDRQFILSSKKLLLSDSGFYLCAWSASGEQFFGPGTRLTVL.